The 5 T cell receptor beta chains below come from one sample, sequenced in a study of cytomegalovirus exposure and HLA in healthy donors listed by TCRdb under 2017. Receptors were amplified or captured by the immunoSEQ multiplex PCR assay. For the multiplex PCR, a mixture combining 60 forward primers for TCR Vbeta segments and 13 reverse primers for TCR Jbeta segments was used. The table was pulled from immuneACCESS by TCRdb, which kept in-frame rearrangements only. Such tables lose some clones; where checked, under half of the loss comes from unresolved V genes, and the rest has no known cause. The sample table shows around 70,000 clones, and 60% to 75% are seen once. 9.5% to 15% of the sample is in the top ten clones. The sample taken for sequencing was PBMCs. The source of these receptors is a man aged 65 to 79 in good health and CMV-seronegative.

This clone was picked up one time. The V call is TRBV2, the J call TRBJ2-7; no clear D. Germline V gene lookup returns CDR1 SNHLY and CDR2 FYNNEI. This CDR3 contains 13 residues. Trimming shortened V by 5 bases and J by 4 bases, and 12 bases separated the two germline ends. The chain's CDR3 is CASSYQNIYEQYF. In DNA form, the CDR3 reads TGTGCCAGCAGTTACCAGAATATTTACGAGCAGTACTTC. The variable domain in full, with the rest retrieved from reference TRBV2 and TRBJ2-7, is EPEVTQTPSHQVTQMGQEVILRCVPISNHLYFYWYRQILGQKVEFLVSFYNNEISEKSEIFDDQFSVERPDGSNFTLKIRSTKLEDSAMYFCASSYQNIYEQYFGPGTRLTVT.

The chain is built from TRBV6-6 and TRBJ1-6; 7 bases line up with TRBD1. The CDR3 loop spans 16 amino acids. The germline V gene encodes CDR1 MNHNY and CDR2 SVGAGI (reference sequence). V lost 2 bases, J lost 7 bases, and 8 bases stayed unmatched. The CDR3 DNA reads TGTGCCAGCAGTTACGCGATTGGACAGGAGAATTCACCCCTCCACTTT. Its protein is CASSYAIGQENSPLHF.

V is TRBV4-3 and J is TRBJ2-7; perhaps TRBD2 as D (5 bases). The V gene's germline CDR1 is LGHNA and CDR2 YSLEER. The CDR3 runs 14 residues. Trimming took 7 bases from V and 0 from J, leaving 13 bases between them. The CDR3 sequence: CASISGIVSYEQYF. CDR3 DNA: TGCGCCAGCATATCCGGGATTGTCTCCTACGAGCAGTACTTC.

Worth noting for this clone: This CDR3 is also generated by other DNA sequences in the sample. The CDR3 DNA sequence: TGTGCCAGCAGCCCGCGGGGACCAGATACGCAGTATTTT. Its translation: CASSPRGPDTQYF. The chain employs TRBV7-9 and TRBJ2-3; a possible D gene is TRBD2 (6 bases). Germline values: CDR1 SEHNR, CDR2 FQNEAQ (reference sequence). V lost 5 bases and J lost 4, with 10 bases in between. The CDR3 runs to 13 residues.

The chain employs TRBV9 and TRBJ2-4, with 9 bases that match TRBD2. Germline CDR1 SGDLS, CDR2 YYNGEE. V trimming: 0 bases; J trimming: 5 bases; junction bases outside the gene matches: 6. This CDR3 comprises 16 residues. The CDR3 is CASSVGLAGVENIQYF. CDR3 sequence (DNA): TGTGCCAGCAGCGTAGGGTTAGCGGGAGTGGAAAACATTCAGTACTTC.